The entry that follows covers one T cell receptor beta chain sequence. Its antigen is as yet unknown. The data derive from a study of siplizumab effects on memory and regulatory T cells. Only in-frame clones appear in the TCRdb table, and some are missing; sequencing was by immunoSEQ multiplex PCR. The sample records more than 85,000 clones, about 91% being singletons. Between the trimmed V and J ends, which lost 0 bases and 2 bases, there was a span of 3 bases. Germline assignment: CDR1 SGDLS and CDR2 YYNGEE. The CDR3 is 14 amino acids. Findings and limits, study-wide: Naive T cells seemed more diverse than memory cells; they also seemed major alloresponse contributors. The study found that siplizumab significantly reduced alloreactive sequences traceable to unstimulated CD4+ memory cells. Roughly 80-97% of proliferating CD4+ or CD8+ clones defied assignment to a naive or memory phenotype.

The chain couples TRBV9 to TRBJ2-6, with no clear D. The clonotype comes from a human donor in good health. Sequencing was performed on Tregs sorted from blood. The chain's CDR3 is CASSVVTGANVLTF. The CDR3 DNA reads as TGTGCCAGCAGCGTAGTTACTGGGGCCAACGTCCTGACTTTC.